The 10 T cell receptor beta chains below were found in one sample sequenced in a study of T cell responses to AZD1222 COVID-19 vaccine. Assay: immunoSEQ multiplex PCR; the TCRdb copy retains only in-frame clones and omits some. This sample has around 97,000 clones, with 88% found just once. Material: peripheral blood, obtained on day 0 of AZD1222 vaccination. All receptors come from an adult in good health.

The V call is TRBV2, the J call TRBJ2-2; D is unresolved. Germline-derived CDR1 and CDR2 are SNHLY and FYNNEI. The ends were cut back, 0 bases at V and 7 bases at J, with 9 bases in the middle. The length of the CDR3 is 14 residues. The CDR3 spells CASSEAEKIGELFF. CDR3 bases: TGTGCCAGCAGTGAAGCGGAAAAAATCGGGGAGCTGTTTTTT. The variable domain in full, completed from reference TRBV2 and TRBJ2-2, reads EPEVTQTPSHQVTQMGQEVILRCVPISNHLYFYWYRQILGQKVEFLVSFYNNEISEKSEIFDDQFSVERPDGSNFTLKIRSTKLEDSAMYFCASSEAEKIGELFFGEGSRLTVL.

The CDR3 nucleotides read TGTGCCAGCAGCGTAGCTCTAGACTACCAAGAGACCCAGTACTTC. Translating gives CASSVALDYQETQYF. The chain has TRBV9 and TRBJ2-5; no definite D call. This CDR3 is 15 amino acids long. The V and J ends lost 0 bases and 0 bases respectively, with 9 bases between them. The germline V gene encodes CDR1 SGDLS and CDR2 YYNGEE. The variable domain in full, completed from reference TRBV9 and TRBJ2-5, reads DSGVTQTPKHLITATGQRVTLRCSPRSGDLSVYWYQQSLDQGLQFLIQYYNGEERAKGNILERFSAQQFPDLHSELNLSSLELGDSALYFCASSVALDYQETQYFGPGTRLLVL.

In this sample, this clone turned up once. The V gene is TRBV6-5, the J gene TRBJ2-7; D might be TRBD2 (5 bases). This CDR3 comprises 12 residues. CDR1 is MNHEY, CDR2 SVGAGI, per germline. Trimming cost V 6 bases and J 3 bases, with 9 bases left between them. As DNA, the CDR3 is TGTGCCAGCAGATCGGCGGGCTACGAGCAGTACTTC. Translated, it gives CASRSAGYEQYF.

This clone was found a few times. CDR3 sequence (DNA): TGTGCCAGTAGTATTGACTGGTCCTACGAGCAGTACTTC. Translated: CASSIDWSYEQYF. The rearrangement uses TRBV19 and TRBJ2-7; no definite D call. Trimming cost V 3 bases and J 1 base, with 7 bases left between them. The germline V gene encodes CDR1 LNHDA and CDR2 SQIVND (reference sequence). CDR3 length: 13 residues.

The chain combines TRBV6-5 with TRBJ1-2; the D is unclear. Germline CDR1 and CDR2: MNHEY and SVGAGI. The germline V and J ends were trimmed by 4 bases and 8 bases, with 11 bases remaining between them. The CDR3 sequence is 12 residues long. For the CDR3, the DNA is TGTGCCAGCAGTTTCCAGAATGAGGGCTACACCTTC. Translated, it gives CASSFQNEGYTF.

The chain combines TRBV27 with TRBJ2-2; D unresolved. The V gene's germline CDR1 is MNHEY and CDR2 SMNVEV (reference sequence). The CDR3 consists of 13 residues. The V end lost 7 bases, the J end lost 1 base, and 7 bases lay between the germline ends. This CDR3 reads CASTPQNTGELFF. CDR3 sequence (DNA): TGTGCCAGCACCCCTCAGAACACCGGGGAGCTGTTTTTT.

In its sample, this clone was seen a few times. V is TRBV28 and J is TRBJ1-1; 8 nucleotides match TRBD1. CDR3 length: 13 amino acids. Germline CDR1 MDHEN, CDR2 SYDVKM. V trimming: 7 bases; J trimming: 1 base; junction bases outside the gene matches: 2. CDR3 in DNA: TGTGCCAGCAACACAGGGGGGAACACTGAAGCTTTCTTT. It codes for CASNTGGNTEAFF.

For the CDR3, the DNA is TGTGCCAGCAGCTTCGAAGTCAATCAGCCCCAGCATTTT. Protein product: CASSFEVNQPQHF. The chain has TRBV7-2 and TRBJ1-5; D is ambiguous. V dropped 3 bases and J dropped 3 bases, with 6 bases sitting between them. Germline V CDR1 and CDR2: SGHTA, FQGNSA. This CDR3 is built from 13 residues.

The CDR3 nucleotides are TGTGCCAGCAGGGACAGAGCGAACACCGGGGAGCTGTTTTTT. Encoded protein: CASRDRANTGELFF. The chain has TRBV9 and TRBJ2-2; a weak D match, TRBD1 (6 bases). V dropped 5 bases and J dropped 0 bases, with 8 bases sitting between them. This CDR3 comprises 14 residues. The V gene's germline CDR1 is SGDLS and CDR2 YYNGEE.

In the case of this clone: The same CDR3 is also encoded by other DNA sequences in this sample. The chain uses TRBV6-5 and TRBJ1-4; TRBD1 matches 8 bases. The V gene's germline CDR1 is MNHEY and CDR2 SVGAGI. The CDR3 is 14 amino acids. Trimming removed 5 bases from V and 8 bases from J; junction bases left unmatched: 7. CDR3: CASSRTGSDEKLFF. In DNA, the CDR3 is TGTGCCAGCAGTCGGACAGGGTCAGACGAAAAACTGTTTTTT.